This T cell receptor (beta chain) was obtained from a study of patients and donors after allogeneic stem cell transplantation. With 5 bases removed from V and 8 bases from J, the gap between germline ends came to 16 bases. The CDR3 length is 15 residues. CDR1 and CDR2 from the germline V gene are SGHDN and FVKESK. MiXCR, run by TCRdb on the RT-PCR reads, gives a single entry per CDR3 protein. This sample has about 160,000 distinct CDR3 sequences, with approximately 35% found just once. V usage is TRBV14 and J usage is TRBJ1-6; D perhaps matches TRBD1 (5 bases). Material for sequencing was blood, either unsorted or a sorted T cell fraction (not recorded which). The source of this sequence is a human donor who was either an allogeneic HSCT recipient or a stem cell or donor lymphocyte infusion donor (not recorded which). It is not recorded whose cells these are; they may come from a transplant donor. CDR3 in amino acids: CASSTGTPVYSPLHF. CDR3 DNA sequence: TGTGCCAGCAGCACCGGGACTCCCGTTTATTCACCCCTCCACTTT.